This T cell receptor beta chain was obtained from a study of cytomegalovirus exposure and HLA in healthy donors. Study-level background: Falling in the Caucasian-associated ancestry cluster were 65% to 90% of approximately 400 genotyped donors.

Use of 60 Vbeta and 13 Jbeta primers characterized the PCR. Only in-frame clones appear in the TCRdb table, and some are missing; sequencing was by immunoSEQ multiplex PCR. This table has 150,000 to 200,000 clones, around 90% appearing once. This CDR3 has 13 residues. The V end was cut by 4 bases, the J end by 5 bases, with 11 bases between. The germline gives CDR1 SGHAT, CDR2 FQNNGV. The sequenced material came from PBMCs. The chain recombines TRBV11-2 with TRBJ1-2, with D unclear. The clonotype comes from a boy between 2 and 10 years old in good health and CMV-seronegative. The CDR3 is CASSSLDKYGYTF. As DNA, the CDR3 is TGTGCCAGCAGCTCCCTTGACAAATATGGCTACACCTTC.